This T cell receptor beta chain was sequenced for a study of blood T cell repertoires in COVID-19. In the original processing: Nucleated cell number was recorded as an estimate derived from reference gene primer amplification. TCRdb's table, derived via immunoSEQ multiplex PCR, lists solely in-frame clones and lacks some. The V and J calls and clone size were taken over from that table, and D and trimming were inferred from the DNA. The table has more than 150,000 clones, 80% to 90% seen once. This CDR3 contains 14 residues. Looked up from germline, CDR1 is MNHEY and CDR2 is SVGAGI. Trimming stripped 7 bases from V and 3 bases from J, with 16 bases between.

Sample: peripheral blood. The genes are TRBV6-5 and TRBJ2-7; possible D gene TRBD2, 6 bases. The receptor was derived from a man in his 70s with active or convalescent COVID-19. The CDR3 protein is CASTRDGGFYEQYF. The CDR3 DNA follows: TGTGCCAGCACCCGAGACGGGGGTTTCTACGAGCAGTACTTC.